A few counts support the clone carrying this T cell receptor (beta chain). With a J-beta primer mix and a sample-barcoded 5' primer, a second PCR ran about 7 to 12 cycles. Each sample provided no less than 2.5 million CDR3-containing paired-end reads. One entry per CDR3 protein results from TCRdb running MiXCR on the 5' RACE reads. The sample has over 600,000 distinct CDR3 sequences, about half seen once. Each of the donors had 9 to 10 milliliters of peripheral blood drawn into EDTA-treated Vacutainer tubes. They isolated at least 7 million PBMCs from each sample. The data were taken from a study of blood T cells in healthy people across ages. The germline gives CDR1 KGHSH, CDR2 LQKENI. J gave up 5 bases and V 6 bases, and 9 bases lay outside the gene matches. The length of the CDR3 is 15 residues.

The genes are TRBV18 and TRBJ2-3, with TRBD2 matching over 9 bases. The origin of this receptor is an elderly man in good health. The material sequenced was blood. The CDR3 loop is CASSSQAGGKDTQYF. The CDR3 DNA is TGTGCCAGCTCGTCCCAAGCGGGAGGCAAAGATACGCAGTATTTT. The variable domain in full, completed from reference TRBV18 and TRBJ2-3, reads NAGVMQNPRHLVRRRGQEARLRCSPMKGHSHVYWYRQLPEEGLKFMVYLQKENIIDESGMPKERFSAEFPKEGPSILRIQQVVRGDSAAYFCASSSQAGGKDTQYFGPGTRLTVL.